The 5 T cell receptor beta chains in this list originate from one sample, sequenced in a study of early T cells in non-severe SARS-CoV-2 infection. MiXCR was run by TCRdb on the 5' RACE reads, yielding one entry per CDR3 protein. This sample has tens of thousands of distinct CDR3 sequences; about 12% occur once, and the top ten carry over 1%. Specimen: whole blood, collected at baseline. The source of these receptors is an adult who was a healthcare worker with PCR-confirmed SARS-CoV-2 infection or an uninfected control (not recorded which). The donor label of this sample is uncertain.

This clonotype has a handful of counts. The CDR3 carries no conserved terminal phenylalanine or tryptophan, so it likely arises from a read error. The limits of the CDR3 on the DNA are not certain, so only TCRdb's listed CDR3 is given. This chain joins TRBV6-1 and TRBJ1-2. The CDR3 has 11 residues if both end residues are counted. The germline V gene encodes CDR1 MNHNS and CDR2 SASEGT. CDR3 amino acids: CASSDYNSHPL.

This clonotype was seen repeatedly, ten times or more. The chain employs TRBV25-1 and TRBJ2-5; a possible D gene is TRBD1 (6 bases). The germline V gene has CDR1 MGHDK and CDR2 SYGVNS. The V end was cut by 5 bases, the J end by 0 bases, with 13 bases between. CDR3 length equals 15 residues. CDR3 sequence (DNA): TGTGCCAGCAGTCCCCCCCGGGACAACCAAGAGACCCAGTACTTC. This encodes CASSPPRDNQETQYF.

This clonotype was recorded a few times. This chain links TRBV5-1 with TRBJ2-3, with D unresolved. The CDR3 runs to 14 residues. Germline V gives CDR1 SGHRS, CDR2 YFSETQ. V gave up 2 bases and J gave up 1 base, with 8 bases separating them. CDR3 in DNA: TGCGCCAGCAGCTTAGGACGGGGCACAGATACGCAGTATTTT. The encoded protein is CASSLGRGTDTQYF.

The J gene is TRBJ2-3, the V gene TRBV5-1; D is perhaps TRBD1 (6 bases). Between the trimmed V and J ends, which lost 1 base and 13 bases, there was a span of 28 bases. This CDR3 has 17 residues. CDR1 is SGHRS, CDR2 YFSETQ, per germline. As DNA, the CDR3 is TGCGCCAGCAGCTTGTTGGGTCCGGGAAGGGAAGATTCAGGGGAGTATTTT. Its protein is CASSLLGPGREDSGEYF.

The chain couples TRBV6-2 or TRBV6-3 to TRBJ2-3, with 9 nucleotides matching TRBD2. Per germline, CDR1 MNHEY and CDR2 SVGEGT. This CDR3 spans 15 amino acids. The V gene end was trimmed by 7 bases and the J gene end by 2 bases; junction bases not matched to a gene: 7. The CDR3 coding sequence is TGTGCCAGCAAAGTAGCGGGGGTGATCACAGATACGCAGTATTTT. Its protein is CASKVAGVITDTQYF.